This T cell receptor beta chain was retrieved from a study of yellow fever vaccine responses in identical twins. Study conclusions and caveats: Reportedly, the response of twins' T cells to the vaccine seemed partly convergent, partly personalized.

A remark on this clonotype: Antigen: not known.

Via MiXCR, TCRdb re-called the RT-PCR reads, giving one row per CDR3 protein. The table records 15,000 or so distinct CDR3 sequences, 65% to 85% of them present only once. The CDR3 extends over 14 amino acids. V gave up 5 bases and J gave up 5 bases; unmatched junction bases: 8. Germline CDR1 reads SNHLY; CDR2 reads FYNNEI. The receptor comes from a young woman who received the yellow fever vaccine. The specimen was T cells from blood (PBMCs), unsorted or a sorted subset (not recorded which), collected before or after yellow fever vaccination (not recorded which). This sequence joins TRBV2 and TRBJ2-5; TRBD2 matches 7 bases. The chain's CDR3 is CASSKTSRVETQYF. The CDR3 DNA is TGTGCCAGCAGTAAGACTAGCAGGGTGGAGACCCAGTACTTC.